Each of the 29 T cell receptor beta chains below was sequenced from the same sample in a study of identical twins. In TCRdb, the 5' RACE reads were re-called with MiXCR into one record per CDR3 protein. The sample includes about 1.7 million distinct CDR3 sequences, about 32% of them seen just once. Sequenced sample: cord blood. The origin of the receptors is a newborn girl in good health.

This clonotype was detected once. This rearrangement joins TRBV12-3 or TRBV12-4 to TRBJ2-3; TRBD1 or TRBD2 may be the D gene (5 bases each). Trimming cost V 6 bases and J 2 bases, with 12 bases left between them. This CDR3 is built from 14 residues. This chain's CDR3 is CASRGPLPTDTQYF. DNA of the CDR3: TGTGCCAGCAGGGGACCCCTACCCACAGATACGCAGTATTTT.

This clonotype was found once. V usage is TRBV21-1 and J usage is TRBJ1-1; the tabulated D call, TRBD1, remains unverified against the DNA. TRBV21-1 is classified as a pseudogene. The CDR3 totals 13 residues. The CDR3 coding sequence is TGTGCCAGCAGCAATCCCGGGTTGGGTGAAGCTTTCTTT. Translated, it gives CASSNPGLGEAFF.

This clonotype has more than one count but fewer than ten. V and J are TRBV5-1 and TRBJ2-7, with D unresolved. The ends were cut back, 3 bases at V and 0 bases at J, with 7 bases in the middle. Germline loops: CDR1 SGHRS, CDR2 YFSETQ. This CDR3 spans 13 amino acids. CDR3 in amino acids: CASSSNPSYEQYF. The CDR3 DNA reads as TGCGCCAGCAGCTCTAACCCCTCCTACGAGCAGTACTTC.

The rearrangement uses TRBV3-1 and TRBJ2-3, with D possibly matching TRBD2 (8 bases). The CDR3 runs to 17 residues. Trimming removed 2 bases at V and 2 bases at J, with 17 bases between. Germline CDR1 is LGHDT and CDR2 is YNNKEL (reference sequence). CDR3 loop: CASSQNSGTEFTDTQYF. CDR3 sequence (DNA): TGTGCCAGCAGCCAAAATAGCGGGACAGAATTCACAGATACGCAGTATTTT.

To note about this clonotype: With a much larger clone just one base away, this may be a read error. This sequence joins TRBV27 and TRBJ2-7, with unresolved D. V gave up 6 bases and J gave up 0 bases, with 6 bases separating them. From germline, CDR1 is MNHEY and CDR2 SMNVEV (reference sequence). The CDR3 has 12 amino acids. CDR3 region: CASRHSSYEQYF. DNA for the CDR3: TGTGCCAGCAGGCACAGCTCCTACGAGCAGTACTTC.

The chain joins TRBV20-1 to TRBJ2-1; 13 bases align to TRBD2. The CDR3 consists of 14 residues. The germline V gene encodes CDR1 DFQATT and CDR2 SNEGSKA (reference sequence). V shed 3 bases, J shed 8 bases, and the junction held 4 bases outside the gene matches. Here the CDR3 reads CSARGTSGVYEQFF. CDR3 coding DNA: TGCAGTGCTAGGGGGACTAGCGGGGTTTATGAGCAGTTCTTC.

This clonotype has more than one count but fewer than ten. This chain uses TRBV20-1 with TRBJ2-3, with D perhaps matching TRBD2 (5 bases). The germline V gene encodes CDR1 DFQATT and CDR2 SNEGSKA (reference sequence). The germline V and J ends were trimmed by 5 bases and 2 bases, with 11 bases remaining between them. This CDR3 region has 13 residues. CDR3: CSAPDSITDTQYF. The CDR3, as DNA: TGCAGTGCTCCGGACTCCATCACAGATACGCAGTATTTT.

The genes are TRBV20-1 and TRBJ2-5; D ambiguous. The CDR3 has 13 amino acids. The V gene's germline CDR1 is DFQATT and CDR2 SNEGSKA (reference sequence). The germline V and J ends were trimmed by 4 bases and 11 bases, with 20 bases remaining between them. The CDR3, as DNA: TGCAGTGCTAATCGTCGACTCAACAATGAGCAGTACTTC. Its translation: CSANRRLNNEQYF.

This clonotype has a handful of counts. The junction departs from germline at one end; a sequencing error may be responsible. The CDR3 loop is CASSPHPSGSYNEQFF. DNA for the CDR3: TGTGCCAGCAGCCCACATCCTAGCGGGAGCTACAATGAACAGTTCTTC. The gene calls are TRBV4-2 and TRBJ2-1, with 10 bases fitting TRBD2. This CDR3 region has 16 residues. Germline lookup yields CDR1 LGHNA and CDR2 YNFKEQ.

V gene TRBV4-1 combines with J gene TRBJ1-1; D call uncertain. V lost 2 bases and J 1 base, leaving 11 bases between the germline ends. Germline V gene data show CDR1 as MGHRA and CDR2 as YSYEKL. The CDR3 has 15 amino acids. CDR3 DNA: TGCGCCAGCAGCCAAAGTACGTGGCAGAACACTGAAGCTTTCTTT. Its translation is CASSQSTWQNTEAFF.

This clonotype was counted once. The chain is built from TRBV20-1 and TRBJ2-1, with 7 bases aligning to TRBD2. After removal of 3 bases from V and 2 bases from J, the junction contained 7 bases not matched to a gene. CDR1 is DFQATT, CDR2 SNEGSKA, per germline (reference sequence). CDR3 length: 15 residues. In DNA form, the CDR3 reads TGCAGTGCTAGGATTCCGGGACTACCCTACAATGAGCAGTTCTTC. This sequence encodes CSARIPGLPYNEQFF.

This clonotype has ten or more counts. Mismatch with germline at one junction end may stem from a read error. The V and J genes are TRBV5-1 and TRBJ2-1; 11 bases map to TRBD2. There are 16 residues in the CDR3. The germline gives CDR1 SGHRS, CDR2 YFSETQ. The CDR3 spells CASSLIAGGPYNEQFF. DNA for the CDR3: TGTGCCAGCAGCCTAATAGCGGGGGGGCCCTACAATGAGCAGTTCTTC.

The CDR3 loop reads CASSLPGSEAFF. CDR3 sequence (DNA): TGCGCCAGCAGCTTGCCTGGTTCCGAAGCTTTCTTT. This chain uses TRBV5-1 with TRBJ1-1; unclear D gene. The CDR3 extends over 12 amino acids. The V and J ends lost 1 base and 8 bases respectively, with 9 bases between them. From germline, CDR1 is SGHRS and CDR2 YFSETQ.

About this clonotype: Sequence at one end of the junction differs from germline and may be a read error. The chain is built from TRBV27 and TRBJ2-1, with D perhaps TRBD1 or TRBD2 (5 bases each). Germline V gene data show CDR1 as MNHEY and CDR2 as SMNVEV (reference sequence). This CDR3 comprises 15 residues. CDR3 residues: CACSLGPEYINEQFF. DNA for the CDR3: TGTGCCTGCAGTCTGGGACCAGAATATATCAATGAGCAGTTCTTC.

The chain recombines TRBV12-3 or TRBV12-4 with TRBJ2-3, with 12 bases aligning to TRBD2. The CDR3 consists of 18 residues. Unmatched junction bases numbered 10, after V lost 3 bases and J lost 3 bases. CDR3 protein: CASSFRLAGGPKTDTQYF. The CDR3 bases are TGTGCCAGCAGTTTTCGGCTAGCGGGGGGGCCGAAGACAGATACGCAGTATTTT.

This chain uses TRBV7-9 with TRBJ2-1; TRBD2 agrees at 7 bases. Trimming at V came to 5 bases and at J to 1 base, leaving 5 bases not matched to a gene. Germline lookup yields CDR1 SEHNR and CDR2 FQNEAQ (reference sequence). There are 15 residues in the CDR3. This CDR3 reads CASSTSARSYNEQFF. CDR3 nucleotides: TGTGCCAGCAGCACTAGCGCCCGATCCTACAATGAGCAGTTCTTC.

This clonotype came up a few times. The chain combines TRBV3-1 with TRBJ2-1; unclear D gene. Between the trimmed V and J ends, which lost 1 base and 10 bases, there was a span of 11 bases. This CDR3 region has 13 residues. Looked up from germline, CDR1 is LGHDT and CDR2 is YNNKEL (reference sequence). The CDR3 region is CASSQADLGEQFF. In nucleotides, the CDR3 is TGTGCCAGCAGCCAAGCAGACTTGGGGGAGCAGTTCTTC.

For this clonotype: Given a much more abundant clone one base away, this may be a read error. This chain uses TRBV7-2 with TRBJ1-1; perhaps TRBD1 as D (5 bases). The CDR3 has 13 amino acids. Germline V CDR1 and CDR2: SGHTA, FQGNSA. Here the CDR3 reads CASSPGRNAEAFF. CDR3 coding DNA: TGTGCCAGCAGCCCGGGACGGAACGCTGAAGCTTTCTTT.

In this sample, this clonotype turned up a few times. V usage is TRBV5-6 and J usage is TRBJ2-5; 10 nucleotides match TRBD2. This CDR3 comprises 15 residues. Trimming cost V 2 bases and J 11 bases; bases outside gene matches: 12. Germline lookup yields CDR1 SGHDT and CDR2 YYEEEE. The CDR3 loop is CASSLGTSAFNEQYF. The CDR3 bases are TGTGCCAGCAGCTTAGGGACTAGCGCATTCAATGAGCAGTACTTC.

This clonotype was counted a few times. V is TRBV5-6 and J is TRBJ2-1, with TRBD2 matching over 14 bases. In germline, CDR1 is SGHDT, CDR2 YYEEEE. V trimming: 2 bases; J trimming: 12 bases; junction bases outside the gene matches: 7. The CDR3 extends over 15 amino acids. The CDR3 nucleotides read TGTGCCAGCAGCTTTCTGACTAGCGGGGGGGTGAGGCAGTTCTTC. Translating it yields CASSFLTSGGVRQFF.

In this sample, this clonotype turned up once. V is TRBV28 and J is TRBJ1-5; a weak D match, TRBD1 (5 bases). Germline CDR1 reads MDHEN; CDR2 reads SYDVKM. The V gene lost 3 bases and the J gene lost 3 bases, with 12 bases spanning the gap. The CDR3 extends over 15 amino acids. The CDR3 sequence: CASSFVARANQPQHF. The CDR3 DNA follows: TGTGCCAGCAGTTTTGTCGCCAGGGCCAATCAGCCCCAGCATTTT.

V is TRBV20-1 and J is TRBJ2-7; 7 positions agree with TRBD2. With V trimmed by 3 bases and J by 5 bases, 19 bases remained unmatched. The CDR3 has 17 residues. CDR1 is DFQATT and CDR2 is SNEGSKA in the germline V gene (reference sequence). The CDR3 nucleotides read TGCAGTGCTAGCTCGTTTCGGAGTAGCGGGCCTTTCGACGAGCAGTACTTC. It specifies CSASSFRSSGPFDEQYF.

V and J are TRBV20-1 and TRBJ2-4, with a tentative D call TRBD1 (6 bases). This CDR3 region has 14 residues. Trimming pared 6 bases from V and 0 bases from J, leaving 12 bases between. Germline values: CDR1 DFQATT, CDR2 SNEGSKA (reference sequence). The CDR3 nucleotides read TGCAGTGCCCAGGGGTCTTTAGCCAAAAACATTCAGTACTTC. Protein: CSAQGSLAKNIQYF.

The chain employs TRBV29-1 and TRBJ1-4; D is uncertain. The CDR3 totals 11 residues. CDR1 and CDR2 (germline): SQVTM, ANQGSEA. V was clipped by 6 bases and J by 5 bases, with 7 bases between them. The CDR3 nucleotides read TGCAGCGTGGGAAAGAATGAAAAACTGTTTTTT. Protein sequence: CSVGKNEKLFF. The full variable domain, completed using reference TRBV29-1 and TRBJ1-4, is SAVISQKPSRDICQRGTSLTIQCQVDSQVTMMFWYRQQPGQSLTLIATANQGSEATYESGFVIDKFPISRPNLTFSTLTVSNMSPEDSSIYLCSVGKNEKLFFGSGTQLSVL.

The chain is built from TRBV20-1 and TRBJ2-3; possible D gene TRBD2, 5 bases. This CDR3 is built from 13 residues. V was shortened by 6 bases and J by 2 bases, with 12 bases between the two germline ends. CDR1 DFQATT and CDR2 SNEGSKA come from the germline V gene (reference sequence). CDR3 in DNA: TGCAGTGCCACACGAGGGCACACAGATACGCAGTATTTT. Translating gives CSATRGHTDTQYF.

This clonotype was found a few times. J is TRBJ2-4 and V is TRBV27; 9 bases fit TRBD1. Losses at the gene ends were 5 bases for V and 6 bases for J; bases not matched to a gene: 2. The germline CDR1 and CDR2 sequences are MNHEY and SMNVEV (reference sequence). This CDR3 has 13 residues. CDR3 DNA: TGTGCCAGCAGTGCGGACAGGGGAAACATTCAGTACTTC. It translates to CASSADRGNIQYF.

This clonotype was found a few times. The V and J genes are TRBV27 and TRBJ1-4; D is ambiguous. This CDR3 comprises 13 residues. V lost 4 bases, J lost 7 bases, and 10 bases lay in between. Germline V lookup: CDR1 MNHEY, CDR2 SMNVEV (reference sequence). The CDR3 spells CASSYSRSEKLFF. Here the CDR3 DNA reads TGTGCCAGCAGTTACAGCCGAAGTGAAAAACTGTTTTTT.

This clonotype was found a few times. The chain has TRBV7-6 and TRBJ2-5; TRBD2 agrees at 11 bases. The end of the DNA is better explained by TRBJ2-7, so the J call may be wrong. Germline V gives CDR1 SGHVS, CDR2 FNYEAQ. This CDR3 spans 18 amino acids. This CDR3 reads CASSQEASGRRTSYEQYF. In DNA form, the CDR3 reads TGTGCCAGCAGTCAGGAGGCTAGCGGGAGGCGTACTTCTTACGAGCAGTACTTC.

This clonotype was observed a single time. CDR3 bases: TGTGCCAGCAGTTACAGGGACACAGGGGACACTGAAGCTTTCTTT. Its translation is CASSYRDTGDTEAFF. The genes are TRBV6-6 and TRBJ1-1; 7 bases fit TRBD1. V shed 2 bases and J 3 bases; nucleotides not matched to a gene: 6. Germline V gives CDR1 MNHNY, CDR2 SVGAGI (reference sequence). The CDR3 sequence is 15 residues long.